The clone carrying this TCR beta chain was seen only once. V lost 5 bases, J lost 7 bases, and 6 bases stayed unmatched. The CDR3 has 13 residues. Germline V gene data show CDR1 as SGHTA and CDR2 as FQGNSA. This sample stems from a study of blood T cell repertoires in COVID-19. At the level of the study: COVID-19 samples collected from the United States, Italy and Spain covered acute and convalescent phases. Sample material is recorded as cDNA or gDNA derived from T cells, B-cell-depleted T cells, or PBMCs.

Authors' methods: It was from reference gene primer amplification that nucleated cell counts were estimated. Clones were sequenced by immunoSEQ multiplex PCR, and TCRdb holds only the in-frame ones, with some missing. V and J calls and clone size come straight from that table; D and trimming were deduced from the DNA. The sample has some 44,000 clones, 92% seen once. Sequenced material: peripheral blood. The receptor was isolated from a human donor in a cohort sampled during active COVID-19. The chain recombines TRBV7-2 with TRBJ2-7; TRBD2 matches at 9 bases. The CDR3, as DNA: TGTGCCAGCAGCGCGGGAGGGCCGGGGGAGCAGTACTTC. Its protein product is CASSAGGPGEQYF. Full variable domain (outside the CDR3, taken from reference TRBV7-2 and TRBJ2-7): GAGVSQSPSNKVTEKGKDVELRCDPISGHTALYWYRQSLGQGLEFLIYFQGNSAPDKSGLPSDRFSAERTGGSVSTLTIQRTQQEDSAVYLCASSAGGPGEQYFGPGTRLTVT.